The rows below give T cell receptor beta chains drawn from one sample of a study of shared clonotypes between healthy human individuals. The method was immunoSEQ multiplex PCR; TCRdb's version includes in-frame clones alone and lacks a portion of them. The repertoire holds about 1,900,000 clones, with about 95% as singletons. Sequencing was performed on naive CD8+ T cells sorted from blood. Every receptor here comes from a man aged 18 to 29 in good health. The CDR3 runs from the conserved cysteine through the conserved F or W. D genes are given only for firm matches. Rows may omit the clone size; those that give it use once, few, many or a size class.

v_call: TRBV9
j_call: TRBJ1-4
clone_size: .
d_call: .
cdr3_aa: CASSGGVASWEKLFF
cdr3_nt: TGTGCCAGCAGCGGAGGGGTGGCTTCATGGGAAAAACTGTTTTTT

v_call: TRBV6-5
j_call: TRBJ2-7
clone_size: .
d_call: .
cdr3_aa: CASSSGLNPYEQYF
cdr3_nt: TGTGCCAGCAGTAGCGGGCTCAACCCCTACGAGCAGTACTTC

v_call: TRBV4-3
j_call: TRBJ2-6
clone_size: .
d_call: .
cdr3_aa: CASSQDRWGTGANVLTF
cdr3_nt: TGCGCCAGCAGCCAAGATAGGTGGGGGACTGGGGCCAACGTCCTGACTTTC

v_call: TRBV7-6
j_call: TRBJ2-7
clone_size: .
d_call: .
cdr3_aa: CASSQGRLGPYEQYF
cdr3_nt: TGTGCCAGCAGCCAGGGACGGCTCGGTCCCTACGAGCAGTACTTC

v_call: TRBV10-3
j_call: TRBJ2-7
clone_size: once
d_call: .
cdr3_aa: CAISESAGIGYEQYF
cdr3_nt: TGTGCCATCAGTGAGTCGGCAGGGATAGGCTACGAGCAGTACTTC

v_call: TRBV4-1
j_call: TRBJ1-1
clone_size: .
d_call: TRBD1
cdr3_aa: CASSQDVGTGNTEAFF
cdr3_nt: TGCGCCAGCAGCCAAGATGTGGGGACAGGGAACACTGAAGCTTTCTTT

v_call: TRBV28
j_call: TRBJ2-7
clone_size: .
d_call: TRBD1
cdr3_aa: CASSWDRGEQYF
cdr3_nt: TGTGCCAGCAGTTGGGACAGGGGCGAGCAGTACTTC

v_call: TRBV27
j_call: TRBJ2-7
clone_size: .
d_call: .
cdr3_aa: CASSLEGLNEQYF
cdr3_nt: TGTGCCAGCAGTTTGGAGGGTCTCAACGAGCAGTACTTC

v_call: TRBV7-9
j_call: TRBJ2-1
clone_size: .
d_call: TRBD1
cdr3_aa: CASSFTATGEFNEQFF
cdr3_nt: TGTGCCAGCAGCTTCACCGCGACAGGGGAATTCAATGAGCAGTTCTTC

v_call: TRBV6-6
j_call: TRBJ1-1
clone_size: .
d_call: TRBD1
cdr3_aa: CASSYRQGAVNTEAFF
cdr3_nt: TGTGCCAGCAGTTATAGACAGGGGGCGGTGAACACTGAAGCTTTCTTT

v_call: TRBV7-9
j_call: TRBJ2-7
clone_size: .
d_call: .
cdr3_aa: CASSADGISYEQYF
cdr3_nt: TGTGCCAGCAGCGCCGACGGGATCTCCTACGAGCAGTACTTC

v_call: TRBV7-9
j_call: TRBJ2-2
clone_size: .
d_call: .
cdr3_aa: CASREEDTGELFF
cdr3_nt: TGTGCCAGCAGGGAGGAGGACACCGGGGAGCTGTTTTTT

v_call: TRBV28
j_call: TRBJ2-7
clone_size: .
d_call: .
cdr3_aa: CASSSPSGREQYF
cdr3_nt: TGTGCCAGCAGTTCCCCCTCGGGACGCGAGCAGTACTTC

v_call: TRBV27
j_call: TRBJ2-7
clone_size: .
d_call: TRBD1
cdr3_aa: CASSPSTGTVSYEQYF
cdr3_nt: TGTGCCAGCAGTCCTTCAACCGGGACAGTATCCTACGAGCAGTACTTC

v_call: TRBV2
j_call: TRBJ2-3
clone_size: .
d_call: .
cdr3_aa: CASSDSGSADTQYF
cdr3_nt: TGTGCCAGCAGTGATTCCGGGAGCGCAGATACGCAGTATTTT

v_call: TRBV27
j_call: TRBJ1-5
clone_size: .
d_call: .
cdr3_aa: CASRGGPFNQPQHF
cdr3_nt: TGTGCCAGCAGAGGCGGGCCATTCAATCAGCCCCAGCATTTT

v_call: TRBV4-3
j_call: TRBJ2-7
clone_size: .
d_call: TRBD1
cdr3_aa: CASSQGQGIISEQYF
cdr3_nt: TGCGCCAGCAGCCAGGGACAGGGGATTATAAGCGAGCAGTACTTC

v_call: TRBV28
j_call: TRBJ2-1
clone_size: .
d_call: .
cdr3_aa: CASRLLRQGPYNEQFF
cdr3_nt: TGTGCCAGCAGGTTACTGCGGCAGGGGCCCTACAATGAGCAGTTCTTC

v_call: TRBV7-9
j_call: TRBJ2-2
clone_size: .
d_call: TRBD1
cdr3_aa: CASSNDRANTGELFF
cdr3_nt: TGTGCCAGCAGCAACGACAGGGCGAACACCGGGGAGCTGTTTTTT

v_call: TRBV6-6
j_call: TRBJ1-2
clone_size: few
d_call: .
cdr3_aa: CASSGGPNYGYTF
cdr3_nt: TGTGCCAGCAGTGGGGGACCCAACTATGGCTACACCTTC

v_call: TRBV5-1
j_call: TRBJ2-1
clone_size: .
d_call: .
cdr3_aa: CASSLDTGAPYNEQFF
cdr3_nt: TGCGCCAGCAGCTTGGATACAGGTGCCCCCTACAATGAGCAGTTCTTC

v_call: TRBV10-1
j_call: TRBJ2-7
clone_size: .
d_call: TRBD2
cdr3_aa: CASTGTSVHEQYF
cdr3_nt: TGCGCCAGCACCGGGACTAGCGTTCACGAGCAGTACTTC

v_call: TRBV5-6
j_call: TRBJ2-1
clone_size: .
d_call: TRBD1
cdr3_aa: CASSLGTGIREQFF
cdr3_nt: TGTGCCAGCAGCCTGGGGACAGGGATACGCGAGCAGTTCTTC

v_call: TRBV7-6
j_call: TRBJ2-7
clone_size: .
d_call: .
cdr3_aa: CASSLSQGKRDEQYF
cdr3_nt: TGTGCCAGCAGCTTGTCACAGGGCAAACGGGACGAGCAGTACTTC

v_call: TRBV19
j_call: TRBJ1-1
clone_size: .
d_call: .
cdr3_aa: CASTLRPLNTEAFF
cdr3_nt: TGTGCCAGTACCCTCCGTCCCCTGAACACTGAAGCTTTCTTT

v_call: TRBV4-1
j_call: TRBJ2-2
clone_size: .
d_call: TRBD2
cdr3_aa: CASSQERDYNTGELFF
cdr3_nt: TGCGCCAGCAGCCAAGAAAGGGACTATAACACCGGGGAGCTGTTTTTT

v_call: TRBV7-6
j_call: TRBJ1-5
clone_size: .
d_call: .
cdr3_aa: CASSLGPINQPQHF
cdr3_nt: TGTGCCAGCAGCTTAGGGCCGATCAATCAGCCCCAGCATTTT

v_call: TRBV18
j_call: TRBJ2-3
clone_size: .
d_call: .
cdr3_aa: CASSPPSDTQYF
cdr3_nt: TGTGCCAGCTCACCACCTTCTGATACGCAGTATTTT

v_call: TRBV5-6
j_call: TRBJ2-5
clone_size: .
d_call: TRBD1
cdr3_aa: CASSGGQGKFWETQYF
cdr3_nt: TGTGCCAGCAGCGGAGGACAGGGAAAGTTTTGGGAGACCCAGTACTTC

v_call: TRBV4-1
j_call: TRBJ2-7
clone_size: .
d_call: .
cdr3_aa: CASSHPGSNYEQYF
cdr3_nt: TGCGCCAGCAGCCACCCCGGGAGCAACTACGAGCAGTACTTC

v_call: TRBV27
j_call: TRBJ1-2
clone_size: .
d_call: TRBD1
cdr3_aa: CASSTTGGADGYTF
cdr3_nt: TGTGCCAGCAGTACGACAGGGGGCGCCGATGGCTACACCTTC

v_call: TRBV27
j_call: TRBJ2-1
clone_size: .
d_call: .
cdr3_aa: CASSLDGTYSYNEQFF
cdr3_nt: TGTGCCAGCAGTTTAGACGGGACCTACTCCTACAATGAGCAGTTCTTC

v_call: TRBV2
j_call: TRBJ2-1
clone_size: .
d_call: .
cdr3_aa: CASSTVGSYNEQFF
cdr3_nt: TGTGCCAGCAGTACAGTGGGCTCATACAATGAGCAGTTCTTC

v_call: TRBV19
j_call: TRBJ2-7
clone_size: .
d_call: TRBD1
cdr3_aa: CASSMTGVNEQYF
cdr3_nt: TGTGCCAGTAGTATGACAGGGGTCAACGAGCAGTACTTC

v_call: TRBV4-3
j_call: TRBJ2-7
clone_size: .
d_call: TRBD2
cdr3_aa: CASSQGDQREAAYEQYF
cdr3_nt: TGCGCCAGCAGCCAAGGGGACCAGCGGGAGGCCGCGTACGAGCAGTACTTC

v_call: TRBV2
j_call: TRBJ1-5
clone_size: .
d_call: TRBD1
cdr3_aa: CASRVVRDSFGNQPQHF
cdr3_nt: TGTGCCAGCCGGGTTGTCCGGGACAGTTTCGGCAATCAGCCCCAGCATTTT